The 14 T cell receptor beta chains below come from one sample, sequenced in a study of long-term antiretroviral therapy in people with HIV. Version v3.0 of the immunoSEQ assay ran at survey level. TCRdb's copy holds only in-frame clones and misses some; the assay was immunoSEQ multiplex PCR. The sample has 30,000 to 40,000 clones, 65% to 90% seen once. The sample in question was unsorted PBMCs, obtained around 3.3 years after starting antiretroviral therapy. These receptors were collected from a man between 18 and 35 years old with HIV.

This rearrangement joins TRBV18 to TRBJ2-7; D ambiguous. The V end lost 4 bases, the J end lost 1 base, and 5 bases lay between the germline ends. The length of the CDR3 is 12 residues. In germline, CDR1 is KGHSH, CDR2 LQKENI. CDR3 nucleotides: TGTGCCAGCTCACTCCAGTCCTACGAGCAGTACTTC. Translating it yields CASSLQSYEQYF.

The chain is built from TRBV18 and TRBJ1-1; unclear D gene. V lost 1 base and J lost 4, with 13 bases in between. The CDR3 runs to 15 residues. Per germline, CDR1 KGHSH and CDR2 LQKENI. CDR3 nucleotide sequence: TGTGCCAGCTCACCACAGACCAAGTCGGGCACTGAAGCTTTCTTT. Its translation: CASSPQTKSGTEAFF.

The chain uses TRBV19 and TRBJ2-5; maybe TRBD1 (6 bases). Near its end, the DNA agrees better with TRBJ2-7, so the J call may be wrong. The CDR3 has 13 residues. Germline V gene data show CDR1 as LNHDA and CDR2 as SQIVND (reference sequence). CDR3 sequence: CASSSGQLYEQYF. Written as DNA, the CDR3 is TGTGCCAGTAGTTCTGGACAGCTCTACGAGCAGTACTTC.

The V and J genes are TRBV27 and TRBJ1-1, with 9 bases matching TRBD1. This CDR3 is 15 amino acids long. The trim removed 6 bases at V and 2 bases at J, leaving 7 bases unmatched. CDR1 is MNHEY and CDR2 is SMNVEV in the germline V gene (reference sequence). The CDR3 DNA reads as TGTGCCAGCAGGCTTGACAGGGGGGGAAACACTGAAGCTTTCTTT. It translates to CASRLDRGGNTEAFF.

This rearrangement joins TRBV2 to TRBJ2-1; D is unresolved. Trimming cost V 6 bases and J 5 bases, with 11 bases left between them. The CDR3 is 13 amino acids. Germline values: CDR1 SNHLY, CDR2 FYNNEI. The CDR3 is CASRRAADNEQFF. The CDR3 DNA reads TGTGCCAGCAGAAGGGCTGCAGACAATGAGCAGTTCTTC.

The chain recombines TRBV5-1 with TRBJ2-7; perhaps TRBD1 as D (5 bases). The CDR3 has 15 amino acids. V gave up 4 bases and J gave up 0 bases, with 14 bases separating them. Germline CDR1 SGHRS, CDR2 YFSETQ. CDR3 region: CASSPLDSISYEQYF. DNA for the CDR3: TGCGCCAGCAGCCCACTCGACAGTATCTCCTACGAGCAGTACTTC.

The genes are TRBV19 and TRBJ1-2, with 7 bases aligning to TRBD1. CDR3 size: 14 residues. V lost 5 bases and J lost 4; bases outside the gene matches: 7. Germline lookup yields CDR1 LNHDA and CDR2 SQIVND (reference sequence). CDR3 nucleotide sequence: TGTGCCAGTAGTTCCCTGACAGGGCGCTATGGCTACACCTTC. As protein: CASSSLTGRYGYTF.

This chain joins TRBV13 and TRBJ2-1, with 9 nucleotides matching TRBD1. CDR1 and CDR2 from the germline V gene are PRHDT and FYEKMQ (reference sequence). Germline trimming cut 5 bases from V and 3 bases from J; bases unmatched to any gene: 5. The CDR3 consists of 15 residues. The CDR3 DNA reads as TGTGCCAGCAGCCTCGGGGACAGGGACTACAATGAGCAGTTCTTC. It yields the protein CASSLGDRDYNEQFF.

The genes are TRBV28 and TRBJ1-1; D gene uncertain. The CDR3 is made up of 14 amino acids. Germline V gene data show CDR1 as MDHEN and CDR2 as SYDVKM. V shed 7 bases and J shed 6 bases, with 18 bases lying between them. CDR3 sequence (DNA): TGTGCCAGCACCCCCCAGAGAGCTAAACCTGAAGCTTTCTTT. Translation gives CASTPQRAKPEAFF.

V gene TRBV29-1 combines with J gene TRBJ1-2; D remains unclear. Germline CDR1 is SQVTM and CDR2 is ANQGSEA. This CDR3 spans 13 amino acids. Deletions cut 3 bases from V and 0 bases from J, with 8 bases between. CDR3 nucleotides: TGCAGCGTTGAGTCAGTGACTAACTATGGCTACACCTTC. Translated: CSVESVTNYGYTF.

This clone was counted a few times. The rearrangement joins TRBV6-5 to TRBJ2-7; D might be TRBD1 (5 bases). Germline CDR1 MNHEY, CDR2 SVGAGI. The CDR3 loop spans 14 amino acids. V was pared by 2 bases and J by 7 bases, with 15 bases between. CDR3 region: CASSYDSGVGEQYF. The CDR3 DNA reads TGTGCCAGCAGTTACGACAGTGGGGTTGGGGAGCAGTACTTC.

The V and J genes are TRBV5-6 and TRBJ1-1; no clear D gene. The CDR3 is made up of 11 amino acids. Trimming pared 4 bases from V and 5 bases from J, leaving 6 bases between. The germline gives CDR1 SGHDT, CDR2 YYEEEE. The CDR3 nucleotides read TGTGCCAGCAGCGCGAGAACTGAAGCTTTCTTT. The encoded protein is CASSARTEAFF. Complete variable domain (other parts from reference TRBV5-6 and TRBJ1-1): DAGVTQSPTHLIKTRGQQVTLRCSPKSGHDTVSWYQQALGQGPQFIFQYYEEEERQRGNFPDRFSGHQFPNYSSELNVNALLLGDSALYLCASSARTEAFFGQGTRLTVV.

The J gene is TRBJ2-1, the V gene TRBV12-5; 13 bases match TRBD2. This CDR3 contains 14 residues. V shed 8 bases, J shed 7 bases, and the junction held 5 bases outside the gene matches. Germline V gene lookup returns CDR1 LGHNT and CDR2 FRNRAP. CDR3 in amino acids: CASTSGLAGNEQFF. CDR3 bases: TGTGCTAGTACCTCGGGACTAGCGGGAAATGAGCAGTTCTTC.

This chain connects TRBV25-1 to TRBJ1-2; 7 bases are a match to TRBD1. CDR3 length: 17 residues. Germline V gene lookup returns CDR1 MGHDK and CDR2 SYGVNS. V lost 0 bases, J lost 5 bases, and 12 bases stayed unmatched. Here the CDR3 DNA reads TGTGCCAGCAGTGAATATGAGGGGGCAGGGGCGAGGTATGGCTACACCTTC. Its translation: CASSEYEGAGARYGYTF.